These T cell receptor beta chains were read from a single sample in a study of molecular identifiers for immune sequencing clone quantification. Using its own MiXCR run on the PCR reads, TCRdb lists one record per CDR3 protein. Of 490,000 or so distinct CDR3 sequences in the sample, around 23% were seen once. The sequencing input was naive CD8+ T cells from blood, with Jurkat cell RNA spiked in. The receptors stem from a human donor in good health. Some libraries in this study had Jurkat cell RNA spiked in. The CDR3 runs from the conserved cysteine through the conserved F or W. The D gene is left open where the match is weak. Clone size is not always given. Where it is, it says once, few, many or a class for expanded clones.

TGCAGTGCTAGAGATCTTCCCGGATATGAGCAGTTCTTC,CSARDLPGYEQFF,TRBJ2-1,NA,few,TRBV20-1
TGTGCCAGCACTCATTCCGGGACAGGGTACACTGAAGCTTTCTTT,CASTHSGTGYTEAFF,TRBJ1-1,TRBD1,NA,TRBV6-2/TRBV6-3
TGCAGTGCTCGGGACAGCCAACGTCGGGAAAAACTGTTTTTT,CSARDSQRREKLFF,TRBJ1-4,TRBD1,few,TRBV20-1
TGTGCCAGCAGTGGAGCAGAGTTTAGCTCTGGGACCAACGTCCTGACTTTC,CASSGAEFSSGTNVLTF,TRBJ2-6,NA,NA,TRBV25-1
TGTGCCAGCAGCTTGGACGGGGGTTGGGGCACTGAAGCTTTCTTT,CASSLDGGWGTEAFF,TRBJ1-1,NA,few,TRBV11-2
TGTGCCAGTAGTACCGGACTAGGAGTTATCGGGGAGCTGTTTTTT,CASSTGLGVIGELFF,TRBJ2-2,TRBD2,few,TRBV19
TGTGCCAGCAGTTCCTGGACAGGGTCGACCTACAATGAGCAGTTCTTC,CASSSWTGSTYNEQFF,TRBJ2-1,TRBD1,few,TRBV6-5
TGCGCCAGCAGTGGGTCGAGATCCTACAATGAGCAGTTCTTC,CASSGSRSYNEQFF,TRBJ2-1,NA,NA,TRBV10-1
TGCGCCAGCAGCCCCCGGGACGGAGAATACGAGCAGTACTTC,CASSPRDGEYEQYF,TRBJ2-7,NA,NA,TRBV4-1
TGTGCCAGCAGCTTAGGACTAGCGGGGGCCGTGGTTACGCAGTATTTT,CASSLGLAGAVVTQYF,TRBJ2-3,TRBD2,few,TRBV13
TGTGCCAGCAGCTTCGACCCCCGGCTAGCTAATACGGGAAACAATGAGCAGTACTTC,CASSFDPRLANTGNNEQYF,TRBJ2-7,NA,NA,TRBV7-3
TGTGCCAGTAGTATCTCGGGGGTTAGCACAGATACGCAGTATTTT,CASSISGVSTDTQYF,TRBJ2-3,NA,NA,TRBV19
TGTGCCAGCAGCTTTGAGGGCGTTAGCAATCAGCCCCAGCATTTT,CASSFEGVSNQPQHF,TRBJ1-5,NA,many,TRBV5-5
TGTGCCAGCACTAGACAGGGGCTTTACACTGAAGCTTTCTTT,CASTRQGLYTEAFF,TRBJ1-1,TRBD1,many,TRBV6-5
TGTGCCAGTAGGCTCTCGACAGGGGGCCTGGGGGAGCAGTACTTC,CASRLSTGGLGEQYF,TRBJ2-7,TRBD1,few,TRBV19
TGTGCCAGCAGCTTACCCGACAGGGTTGACACAGATACGCAGTATTTT,CASSLPDRVDTDTQYF,TRBJ2-3,TRBD1,NA,TRBV7-9